The 5 T cell receptor beta chains below were found in one sample sequenced in a study of post-analysis software for immune sequencing data. The study's findings and limits: Controls had lower frequencies than patients of five TRBV segments, which included TRBV5-6, TRBV5-1 and TRBV20-1.

Unique molecular identifiers were built into the TCR beta cDNA libraries. TCRdb analysed the PCR reads with MiXCR anew, one entry per CDR3 protein. This sample has about 760,000 distinct CDR3 sequences; roughly 30% occur once, and the top ten carry more than 0.45%. These receptors' antigens are unknown. Sequences were obtained from blood. These receptors all stem from a girl between 10 and 17 years old with multiple sclerosis.

The chain employs TRBV20-1 and TRBJ2-1; no firm D call. The CDR3 loop spans 16 amino acids. Germline values: CDR1 DFQATT, CDR2 SNEGSKA (reference sequence). Between the trimmed V and J ends, which lost 0 bases and 8 bases, there was a span of 20 bases. The CDR3 region has the DNA TGCAGTGCTAGAGATGTCTGGGGAAACTTCGGCGATGAGCAGTTCTTC. Translating gives CSARDVWGNFGDEQFF.

This clonotype was counted a few times. The V gene is TRBV27, the J gene TRBJ2-7, with D tentatively TRBD1 or TRBD2 (6 bases each). This CDR3 is built from 15 residues. The V and J ends lost 2 bases and 4 bases respectively, with 15 bases between them. Germline V gives CDR1 MNHEY, CDR2 SMNVEV (reference sequence). The CDR3 loop reads CASSLRQDGGYEQYF. The DNA of the CDR3 is TGTGCCAGCAGTTTACGACAGGACGGAGGGTACGAGCAGTACTTC.

This clonotype showed up just a few times. The chain carries TRBV10-1 and TRBJ2-1, with D unresolved. This CDR3 region has 16 residues. Germline loops: CDR1 WNHNN, CDR2 SYGVQD (reference sequence). V lost 0 bases and J lost 8, with 17 bases in between. The CDR3 bases are TGCGCCAGCAGTGAGTCGACCCTTTCCCTGGCGGATGAGCAGTTCTTC. It encodes CASSESTLSLADEQFF.

This clonotype was counted only a few times. The chain has TRBV11-2 and TRBJ2-5; possible D gene TRBD1, 6 bases. V lost 7 bases and J lost 2, with 11 bases in between. Germline CDR1 reads SGHAT; CDR2 reads FQNNGV. The CDR3 covers 13 residues. The CDR3 DNA follows: TGTGCCAGCAACCCCGGACAGCAAGAGACCCAGTACTTC. Translation gives CASNPGQQETQYF.

This clonotype turned up a few times. CDR3 sequence: CASSQDAGQGFGDTQYF. CDR3 nucleotide sequence: TGTGCCAGCAGCCAAGATGCCGGCCAGGGGTTCGGGGATACGCAGTATTTT. The gene calls are TRBV4-2 and TRBJ2-3; perhaps TRBD1 as D (6 bases). CDR1 LGHNA and CDR2 YNFKEQ come from the germline V gene. V shed 0 bases and J shed 6 bases, with 19 bases lying between them. The CDR3 sequence is 17 residues long.